This T cell receptor beta chain comes out of a study of blood T cell repertoires in COVID-19. V shed 4 bases and J shed 8 bases, with 17 bases lying between them. Germline V gene data show CDR1 as LNHDA and CDR2 as SQIVND (reference sequence). This CDR3 has 15 residues. Generated by immunoSEQ multiplex PCR, the TCRdb table keeps only in-frame clones and is missing some. The profile shows 300,000 to 350,000 clones, over 85% of them singletons. For recovered donors of Cohort 3, there were two negative PCRs, clearance, or symptom resolution. The sequence came from a woman in her 30s who had recovered from COVID-19. The sample was PBMCs or T cells enriched from blood (not recorded which). V and J are TRBV19 and TRBJ2-2, with D perhaps TRBD2 (5 bases). The DNA of the CDR3 is TGTGCCAGTAGTACCTGGACGACTACCACTGGGGAGCTGTTTTTT. Residues: CASSTWTTTTGELFF. Filled out from reference TRBV19 and TRBJ2-2, the complete variable domain reads DGGITQSPKYLFRKEGQNVTLSCEQNLNHDAMYWYRQDPGQGLRLIYYSQIVNDFQKGDIAEGYSVSREKKESFPLTVTSAQKNPTAFYLCASSTWTTTTGELFFGEGSRLTVL.